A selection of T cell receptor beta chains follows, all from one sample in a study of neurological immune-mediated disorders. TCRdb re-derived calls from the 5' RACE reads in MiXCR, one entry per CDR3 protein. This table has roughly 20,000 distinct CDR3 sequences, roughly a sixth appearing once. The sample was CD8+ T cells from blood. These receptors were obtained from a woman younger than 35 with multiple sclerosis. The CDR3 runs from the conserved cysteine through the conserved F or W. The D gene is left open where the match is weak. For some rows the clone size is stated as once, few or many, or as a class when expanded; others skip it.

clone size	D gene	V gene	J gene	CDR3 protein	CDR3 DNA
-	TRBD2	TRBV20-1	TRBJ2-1	CSARGGGGPNEQFF	TGCAGTGCTAGAGGGGGGGGAGGGCCTAATGAGCAGTTCTTC
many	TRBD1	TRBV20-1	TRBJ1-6	CRDSGTGKNSPLHF	TGCAGAGATTCCGGGACAGGGAAAAATTCACCCCTCCACTTT
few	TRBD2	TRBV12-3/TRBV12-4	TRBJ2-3	CASSLDPSGGAVADTQYF	TGTGCCAGCAGTTTAGATCCTAGCGGGGGGGCCGTAGCAGATACGCAGTATTTT
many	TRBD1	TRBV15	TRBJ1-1	CATSPKGGLEAFF	TGTGCCACCAGCCCAAAAGGGGGCCTTGAAGCTTTCTTT
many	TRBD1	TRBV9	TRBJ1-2	CASSVAFAGGDGYTF	TGTGCCAGCAGCGTAGCTTTTGCAGGGGGCGATGGCTACACCTTC
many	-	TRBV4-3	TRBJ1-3	CASSQDRAGVGNTIYF	TGCGCCAGCAGCCAAGATCGCGCGGGCGTTGGAAACACCATATATTTT
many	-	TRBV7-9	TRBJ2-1	CASSPRDGTYNEQFF	TGTGCCAGCAGCCCGAGGGACGGAACCTACAATGAGCAGTTCTTC
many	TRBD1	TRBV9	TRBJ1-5	CASSGTGGQPQHF	TGTGCCAGCAGCGGAACAGGGGGTCAGCCCCAGCATTTT
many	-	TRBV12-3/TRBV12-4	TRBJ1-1	CASSFGGNEAFF	TGTGCCAGCAGTTTTGGGGGGAATGAAGCTTTCTTT
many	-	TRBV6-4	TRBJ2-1	CASSDSVGEQFF	TGTGCCAGCAGTGACTCGGTGGGTGAGCAGTTCTTC
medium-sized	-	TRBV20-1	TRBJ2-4	CSARPLEITNIQYF	TGCAGTGCTAGACCTCTAGAGATCACAAACATTCAGTACTTC
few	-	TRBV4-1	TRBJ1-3	CASSQRQFQDTIYF	TGCGCCAGCAGCCAGAGACAGTTTCAGGACACCATATATTTT
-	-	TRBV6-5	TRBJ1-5	CATRDKDNQPQHF	TGTGCCACTCGGGACAAAGACAATCAGCCCCAGCATTTT
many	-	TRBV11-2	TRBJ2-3	CASARSGGSDTQYF	TGTGCCAGCGCCCGATCTGGGGGGTCCGATACGCAGTATTTT
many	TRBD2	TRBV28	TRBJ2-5	CASSLYLRGGEETQYF	TGTGCCAGCAGTTTATATCTCCGGGGGGGGGAAGAGACCCAGTACTTC
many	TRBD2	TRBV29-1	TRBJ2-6	CSVEVRDAGGSGANVLTF	TGCAGCGTTGAGGTCAGGGACGCGGGGGGTTCTGGGGCCAACGTCCTGACTTTC
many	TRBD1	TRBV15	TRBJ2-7	CATSRDSYEQYF	TGTGCCACCAGCCGGGACAGCTACGAGCAGTACTTC
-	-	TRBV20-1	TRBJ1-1	CSARDGGGTYTEAFF	TGCAGTGCTAGAGATGGCGGCGGGACGTACACTGAAGCTTTCTTT
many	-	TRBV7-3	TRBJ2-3	CASSLSGSWSIDTQYF	TGTGCCAGCAGCTTAAGTGGTAGCTGGTCCATAGATACGCAGTATTTT
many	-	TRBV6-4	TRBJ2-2	CASKGQGGDTGELFF	TGTGCCAGCAAAGGACAGGGAGGGGACACCGGGGAGCTGTTTTTT
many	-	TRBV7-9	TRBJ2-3	CASSSTDTQYF	TGTGCCAGCAGCTCTACAGATACGCAGTATTTT
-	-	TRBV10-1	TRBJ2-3	CASSEAQFTDTQYF	TGCGCCAGCAGTGAAGCTCAATTCACAGATACGCAGTATTTT
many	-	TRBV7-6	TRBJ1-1	CASSPIRGGDLNTEAFF	TGTGCCAGCAGCCCGATTAGGGGGGGCGACCTGAACACTGAAGCTTTCTTT
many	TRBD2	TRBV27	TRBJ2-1	CASSFWTRGFLSYNEQFF	TGTGCCAGCAGTTTTTGGACTAGGGGTTTCTTGTCCTACAATGAGCAGTTCTTC
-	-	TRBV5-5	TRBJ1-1	CASSSSELKAFF	TGTGCCAGCAGCTCATCCGAACTGAAAGCTTTCTTT
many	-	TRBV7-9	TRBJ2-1	CVQGGDEQFF	TGTGTCCAGGGGGGGGATGAGCAGTTCTTC
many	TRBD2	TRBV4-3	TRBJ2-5	CASSQDSRLAGGNIQYF	TGCGCCAGCAGCCAAGATTCAAGACTAGCGGGAGGGAATATCCAGTACTTC